The 18 T cell receptor beta chains below all came from one sample that was sequenced in a study of T cells in Graves' hyperthyroidism and ophthalmopathy. Amplification targeted TCR beta CDR3 regions from RNA transcripts. The study used the HTBI primer set for a first-round RT-PCR of the TCR CDR3. TCRdb re-derived calls from the multiplex PCR reads in MiXCR, one entry per CDR3 protein. The table has some 530,000 distinct CDR3 sequences, about 20% seen once; the top ten hold under 55%. The sequencing input was blood. Every receptor here comes from a woman in her 70s with Graves' ophthalmopathy.

V and J are TRBV7-8 and TRBJ2-7, with 7 bases matching TRBD1. Germline CDR1 is SGHVS and CDR2 is FQNEAQ. The CDR3 covers 14 residues. With V trimmed by 2 bases and J by 6 bases, 7 bases remained unmatched. This CDR3 is CASSLWTGLSEQYF. The CDR3 DNA sequence: TGTGCCAGCAGCTTATGGACAGGACTCTCCGAGCAGTACTTC.

The chain recombines TRBV9 with TRBJ2-5; TRBD2 aligns across 15 bases. With 3 bases clipped from V and 5 bases from J, the junction kept 11 bases outside the gene matches. The CDR3 runs to 18 residues. Germline CDR1 and CDR2: SGDLS and YYNGEE. CDR3 in amino acids: CASSAGLAGGPGEETQYF. The CDR3 DNA sequence: TGTGCCAGCAGCGCCGGACTAGCGGGAGGGCCCGGGGAGGAGACCCAGTACTTC.

V is TRBV6-5 and J is TRBJ2-2; 7 bases line up with TRBD1. The CDR3 consists of 15 residues. J gave up 4 bases and V 2 bases, and 4 bases lay outside the gene matches. Germline V gives CDR1 MNHEY, CDR2 SVGAGI. The CDR3 DNA sequence: TGTGCCAGCAGTTACAGGGGGCCCCCCACCGGGGAGCTGTTTTTT. Translated, it gives CASSYRGPPTGELFF.

Only a few counts were recorded for this clonotype. The chain is built from TRBV20-1 and TRBJ2-7, with 12 bases identical to TRBD1. Germline values: CDR1 DFQATT, CDR2 SNEGSKA (reference sequence). The CDR3 is 15 residues long. The J segment lost 3 bases and the V segment lost 1 base, leaving 4 bases of the junction unmatched. Written as DNA, the CDR3 is TGCAGTGCTAGAGGCGGGACAGGGGGCATCTACGAGCAGTACTTC. This gives the protein CSARGGTGGIYEQYF.

The chain carries TRBV4-2 and TRBJ2-7, with 7 bases matching TRBD2. Germline V gene lookup returns CDR1 LGHNA and CDR2 YNFKEQ. CDR3 size: 13 residues. Trimming at V came to 3 bases and at J to 3 bases, leaving 2 bases not matched to a gene. The CDR3 bases are TGTGCCAGCAGCCATGGCGGGAGCTACGAGCAGTACTTC. Its protein product is CASSHGGSYEQYF.

This clonotype was seen a single time. The chain recombines TRBV7-2 with TRBJ2-7, with TRBD1 matching 9 bases. This CDR3 spans 15 amino acids. V was pared by 5 bases and J by 1 base, with 6 bases of the junction left unmatched. Germline loops: CDR1 SGHTA, CDR2 FQGNSA. CDR3 region: CASSISGTGSYEQYF. In nucleotides, the CDR3 is TGTGCCAGCAGCATCTCCGGGACAGGGTCCTACGAGCAGTACTTC.

This chain connects TRBV7-2 to TRBJ1-2; TRBD1 matches at 7 bases. Losses at the gene ends were 4 bases for V and 3 bases for J; bases not matched to a gene: 5. The CDR3 consists of 14 residues. The germline gives CDR1 SGHTA, CDR2 FQGNSA. CDR3 in amino acids: CASSSNQGDYGYTF. In DNA form, the CDR3 reads TGTGCCAGCAGCTCCAACCAGGGGGACTATGGCTACACCTTC.

This clonotype was counted at least ten times. The chain carries TRBV27 and TRBJ1-5; D may be TRBD1 (5 bases). The V end was cut by 5 bases, the J end by 2 bases, with 19 bases between. The CDR3 spans 17 residues. Germline CDR1 reads MNHEY; CDR2 reads SMNVEV (reference sequence). The CDR3 region is CASSGTAADWGNQPQHF. CDR3 bases: TGTGCCAGCAGTGGGACGGCCGCGGACTGGGGCAATCAGCCCCAGCATTTT.

This clonotype was counted ten times or more. The chain is built from TRBV20-1 and TRBJ1-1; D possibly corresponds to TRBD1 (6 bases). Germline V CDR1 and CDR2: DFQATT, SNEGSKA (reference sequence). The CDR3 runs to 12 residues. V was pared by 1 base and J by 10 bases, with 13 bases between. DNA of the CDR3: TGCAGTGCTAGAGGTGGGGGCGACGGAGCTTTCTTT. Protein product: CSARGGGDGAFF.

In this sample, this clonotype turned up many times. The chain carries TRBV2 and TRBJ2-3; 10 bases are shared with TRBD2. The V segment lost 2 bases and the J segment 5 bases; nucleotides outside the gene matches: 1. Germline CDR1 and CDR2: SNHLY and FYNNEI. This CDR3 has 14 residues. CDR3: CASSELAGEDTQYF. CDR3 nucleotide sequence: TGTGCCAGCAGTGAACTAGCGGGAGAAGATACGCAGTATTTT.

The chain links TRBV12-5 to TRBJ2-5; TRBD1 is a possible D gene (5 bases). Trimming shortened V by 4 bases and J by 0 bases, and 12 bases separated the two germline ends. The length of the CDR3 is 15 residues. Germline V gives CDR1 LGHNT, CDR2 FRNRAP. This CDR3 is CASGSPQGNQETQYF. The DNA of the CDR3 is TGTGCTAGTGGTTCCCCCCAGGGTAACCAAGAGACCCAGTACTTC.

This clonotype appeared many times. This chain connects TRBV6-1 to TRBJ1-4; 9 bases agree with TRBD1. Unmatched junction bases numbered 7, after V lost 5 bases and J lost 9 bases. This CDR3 spans 14 amino acids. Germline V gives CDR1 MNHNS, CDR2 SASEGT. Written as DNA, the CDR3 is TGTGCCAGCAGTTCCGGGACAGGGTTCCAAAAACTGTTTTTT. It codes for CASSSGTGFQKLFF.

The chain uses TRBV28 and TRBJ1-2, with 7 bases lining up with TRBD1. The germline V gene encodes CDR1 MDHEN and CDR2 SYDVKM. The CDR3 length is 14 residues. Trimming removed 5 bases from V and 6 bases from J; junction bases left unmatched: 9. The chain's CDR3 is CASSVRDSRNGYTF. The CDR3 nucleotides read TGTGCCAGCAGTGTCCGGGACAGTAGGAATGGCTACACCTTC.

The chain uses TRBV7-6 and TRBJ2-7; D possibly corresponds to TRBD2 (7 bases). The CDR3 is made up of 16 amino acids. The ends were cut back, 1 base at V and 1 base at J, with 14 bases in the middle. The germline V gene encodes CDR1 SGHVS and CDR2 FNYEAQ. CDR3 DNA: TGTGCCAGCAGCTTAGGGGGGGGGGCTGGATCCTACGAGCAGTACTTC. Translating gives CASSLGGGAGSYEQYF.

The chain joins TRBV5-6 to TRBJ2-3, with TRBD1 identical over 9 bases. With 3 bases clipped from V and 3 bases from J, the junction kept 8 bases outside the gene matches. This CDR3 region has 16 residues. Germline V gene data show CDR1 as SGHDT and CDR2 as YYEEEE. The CDR3 sequence is CASSWGTGRVTDTQYF. CDR3 DNA sequence: TGTGCCAGCAGCTGGGGGACAGGGAGGGTGACAGATACGCAGTATTTT.

This clonotype has more than one count but fewer than ten. The rearrangement links TRBV11-2 to TRBJ2-3; the D gene is possibly TRBD1 (5 bases). Germline V CDR1 and CDR2: SGHAT, FQNNGV. Trimming cost V 2 bases and J 0 bases, with 12 bases left between them. This CDR3 has 16 amino acids. CDR3 nucleotides: TGTGCCAGCAGCTTATTTTCCGGACAAAGCACAGATACGCAGTATTTT. It is translated as CASSLFSGQSTDTQYF.

This chain joins TRBV5-1 and TRBJ2-2, with 10 bases identical to TRBD2. Germline trimming cut 4 bases from V and 4 bases from J; bases unmatched to any gene: 7. CDR3 length equals 16 residues. Looked up from germline, CDR1 is SGHRS and CDR2 is YFSETQ. CDR3 region: CASSDWSGGATGELFF. In DNA, the CDR3 is TGCGCCAGCAGCGACTGGAGCGGGGGGGCCACCGGGGAGCTGTTTTTT.

J is TRBJ2-3 and V is TRBV9; D gene uncertain. The CDR3 loop spans 14 amino acids. Trimming shortened V by 4 bases and J by 2 bases, and 11 bases separated the two germline ends. Germline CDR1 SGDLS, CDR2 YYNGEE. The CDR3 reads CASSLEGITDTQYF. In DNA, the CDR3 is TGTGCCAGCAGCTTAGAAGGGATCACAGATACGCAGTATTTT.